This TCR beta chain was identified during a study of T cells in Graves' hyperthyroidism and ophthalmopathy. The investigators amplified TCR beta CDR3 regions from RNA transcripts. When the TCR CDR3 underwent first-round RT-PCR, the HTBI primer set was used. MiXCR, run by TCRdb on the multiplex PCR reads, gives a single entry per CDR3 protein. The sample lists 490,000 or so distinct CDR3 sequences; 20% were seen once. This clonotype was seen a few times. The germline CDR1 and CDR2 sequences are MNHEY and SMNVEV (reference sequence). This CDR3 spans 16 amino acids. The junction had 1 base not matched to a gene; V was cut back by 2 bases and J by 2 bases.

This chain joins TRBV27 and TRBJ2-2; 11 nucleotides match TRBD2. This receptor was identified in a man aged 35-49 years with Graves' ophthalmopathy. The sample comprised blood. The CDR3 nucleotides read TGTGCCAGCAGTTTACTAGCGGGGGGCAACACCGGGGAGCTGTTTTTT. This encodes CASSLLAGGNTGELFF.